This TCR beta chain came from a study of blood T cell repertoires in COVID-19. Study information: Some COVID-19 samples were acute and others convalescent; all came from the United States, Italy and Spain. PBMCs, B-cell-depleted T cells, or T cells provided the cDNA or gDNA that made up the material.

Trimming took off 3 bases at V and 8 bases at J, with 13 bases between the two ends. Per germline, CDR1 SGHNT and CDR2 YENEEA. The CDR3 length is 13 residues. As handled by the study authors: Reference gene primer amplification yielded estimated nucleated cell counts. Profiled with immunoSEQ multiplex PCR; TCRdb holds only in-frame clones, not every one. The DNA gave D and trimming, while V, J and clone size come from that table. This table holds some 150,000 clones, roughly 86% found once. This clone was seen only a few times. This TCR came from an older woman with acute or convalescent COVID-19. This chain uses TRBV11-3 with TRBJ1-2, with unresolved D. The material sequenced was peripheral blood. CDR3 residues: CASSLGPTRGYTF. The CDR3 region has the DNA TGTGCCAGCAGCTTGGGCCCTACCAGGGGCTACACCTTC.